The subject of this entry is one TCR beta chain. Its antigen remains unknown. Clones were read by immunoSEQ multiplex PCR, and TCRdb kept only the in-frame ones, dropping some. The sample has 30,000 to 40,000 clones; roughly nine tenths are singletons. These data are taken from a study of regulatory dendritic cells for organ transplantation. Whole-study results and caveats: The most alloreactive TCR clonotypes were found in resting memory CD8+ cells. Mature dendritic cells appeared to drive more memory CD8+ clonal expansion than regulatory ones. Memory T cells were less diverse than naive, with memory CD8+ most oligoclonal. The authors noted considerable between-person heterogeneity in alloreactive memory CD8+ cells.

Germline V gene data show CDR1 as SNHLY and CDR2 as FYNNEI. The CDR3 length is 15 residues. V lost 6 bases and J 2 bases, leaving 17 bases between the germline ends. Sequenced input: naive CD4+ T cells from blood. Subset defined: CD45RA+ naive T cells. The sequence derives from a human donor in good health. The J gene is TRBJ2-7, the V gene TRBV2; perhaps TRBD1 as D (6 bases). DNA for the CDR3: TGTGCCAGCAGCCGACAGGAGCCGCTAGCCTACGAGCAGTACTTC. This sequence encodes CASSRQEPLAYEQYF.